These T cell receptor beta chains were read from a single sample in a study of CD8+ T cells in alopecia areata. Sequenced by immunoSEQ multiplex PCR; TCRdb stores in-frame clones only, minus some. The table lists under 250,000 clones, 50% to 60% of them singletons. The input for sequencing was CD4+ T cells sorted from blood, taken at week 0. The receptors were gathered from a human donor with alopecia areata. CDR3s include the opening cysteine and the closing phenylalanine or tryptophan. D genes are given only for firm matches. Clone sizes are given selectively: once, few, many, or a class where the clone is expanded.

V gene	D gene	J gene	clone size	CDR3 DNA	CDR3 protein
TRBV5-1	NA	TRBJ2-4	few	TGCGCCAGCAGCTTGGACAGTGTAGCCAAAAACATTCAGTACTTC	CASSLDSVAKNIQYF
TRBV29-1	TRBD2	TRBJ2-3	few	TGCAGCGCTTTAGCGGGGGGGATATCAGATACGCAGTATTTT	CSALAGGISDTQYF
TRBV9	NA	TRBJ1-1	few	TGTGCCAGCAGCCCCCGGCTAGACACTGAAGCTTTCTTT	CASSPRLDTEAFF
TRBV4-1	NA	TRBJ1-2	few	TGCGCCAGCAGCCAACCTCGGGAGGGACGGGACTATGGCTACACCTTC	CASSQPREGRDYGYTF
TRBV7-7	NA	TRBJ2-3	few	TGTGCTAGCAGCTCGACGGGGGCGCGCGCAGATACGCAGTATTTT	CASSSTGARADTQYF
TRBV15	NA	TRBJ1-1	NA	TGTGCCACCAGCAGAGGAGGTGAAGTCACTGAAGCTTTCTTT	CATSRGGEVTEAFF
TRBV30	NA	TRBJ2-7	NA	TGTGCCTGGAGTGATAGGGTGGCACGGGGAGTTTACGAGCAGTACTTC	CAWSDRVARGVYEQYF
TRBV4-1	NA	TRBJ2-1	NA	TGCGCCAGCAGCCTGGGACACTTCTCCTACAATGAGCAGTTCTTC	CASSLGHFSYNEQFF
TRBV7-2	NA	TRBJ2-4	NA	TGTGCCAGCAGTTTAGACTCCGGGTGGAACATTCAGTACTTC	CASSLDSGWNIQYF
TRBV4-1	TRBD1	TRBJ2-1	NA	TGCGCCAGCAGCCAAGTGGGGACAGGGTGGCATGAGCAGTTCTTC	CASSQVGTGWHEQFF
TRBV10-3	NA	TRBJ2-6	NA	TGTGCCATCAGGGACTCTGGGGCCAACGTCCTGACTTTC	CAIRDSGANVLTF
TRBV29-1	TRBD1	TRBJ2-7	NA	TGCAGCGTTGAAGACCCCAGGGGGAGCTCCTACGAGCAGTACTTC	CSVEDPRGSSYEQYF
TRBV7-3	NA	TRBJ2-3	NA	TGTGCCAGCGCCTTCGCCCTCAAGTCAGATACGCAGTATTTT	CASAFALKSDTQYF
TRBV29-1	NA	TRBJ2-4	NA	TGCAGCGTTAAAACACAAGCCAAAAACATTCAGTACTTC	CSVKTQAKNIQYF
TRBV18	NA	TRBJ2-1	NA	TGTGCCAGCTCACCTCGGGAGCGGTTCAATGAGCAGTTCTTC	CASSPRERFNEQFF
TRBV9	TRBD1	TRBJ2-3	NA	TGTGCCAGCAGCACTGCCGGGACAGGGGTGGGAGATACGCAGTATTTT	CASSTAGTGVGDTQYF
TRBV9	NA	TRBJ2-5	NA	TGTGCCAGCAGCGCCGGGGGAAAAGAGACCCAGTACTTC	CASSAGGKETQYF
TRBV25-1	NA	TRBJ1-2	NA	TGTGCCAGCAGTGAACCGGGGGCTATACTTGGCTACACCTTC	CASSEPGAILGYTF
TRBV20-1	TRBD2	TRBJ2-1	NA	TGCAGTGCAGTCCTAGCGGGAGAGAAGTTCTTC	CSAVLAGEKFF
TRBV30	NA	TRBJ2-3	NA	TGTGCCTGGAGTGTATGGGATACGCAGTATTTT	CAWSVWDTQYF
TRBV5-1	NA	TRBJ2-3	NA	TGCGCCAGCACCCTAAATGAAGATACGCAGTATTTT	CASTLNEDTQYF
TRBV30	TRBD2	TRBJ2-7	NA	TGTGCCTGGAGTAAACTAGCGGGAGGGCCTGGGGAGCAATACTTC	CAWSKLAGGPGEQYF
TRBV7-6	NA	TRBJ2-5	NA	TGTGCCAGCAGCTCAACTAGGATGGAGACCCAGTACTTC	CASSSTRMETQYF
TRBV30	TRBD1	TRBJ1-5	NA	TGTGCCTGGAGTGTACCCTTGGGACAGGGGGCATCTTATCAGCCCCAGCATTTT	CAWSVPLGQGASYQPQHF
TRBV10-3	TRBD1	TRBJ2-5	NA	TGTGCCATCGGGACAGGCCAAGAGACCCAGTACTTC	CAIGTGQETQYF
TRBV7-2	NA	TRBJ1-4	NA	TGTGCCAGCAGTCCGGGACGGCTAAATGAAAAACTGTTTTTT	CASSPGRLNEKLFF
TRBV19	NA	TRBJ1-2	NA	TGTGCCAGTAGTTCAATATGGAGCGGCTACACCTTC	CASSSIWSGYTF
TRBV27	TRBD1	TRBJ2-7	NA	TGTGCCAGCAGTTCCTCCCGGACAGGGGACTACGAGCAGTACTTC	CASSSSRTGDYEQYF
TRBV13	NA	TRBJ2-7	NA	TGTGCCAGCAGCTCGCTCCGGGACGGGCCCTACGAGCAGTACTTC	CASSSLRDGPYEQYF
TRBV30	NA	TRBJ1-1	NA	TGTGCCTGGAGTGTAACCACTGAAGCTTTCTTT	CAWSVTTEAFF
TRBV19	NA	TRBJ1-2	NA	TGTGCCAGTAGTATCAGTATATTACGTATCGGCTACACCTTC	CASSISILRIGYTF
TRBV29-1	TRBD1	TRBJ2-1	NA	TGCAGCGCCGGGACAGGGACCTACAATGAGCAGTTCTTC	CSAGTGTYNEQFF
TRBV5-1	NA	TRBJ1-5	few	TGCGCCAGCAGCTTGGTGCCCGAGGAGCCCCAGCATTTT	CASSLVPEEPQHF
TRBV25-1	NA	TRBJ1-1	few	TGTGCCAGCAGTTGGGACGTGAGGACTGAAGCTTTCTTT	CASSWDVRTEAFF
TRBV15	NA	TRBJ2-5	NA	TGTGCCACCAGCTTAGTGCCAGGGCGAGGGGAGACCCAGTACTTC	CATSLVPGRGETQYF
TRBV19	TRBD1	TRBJ1-6	NA	TGTGCCAGTAGTATAACGACAGGGATGCGTTCACCCCTCCACTTT	CASSITTGMRSPLHF
TRBV4-1	NA	TRBJ2-7	NA	TGCGCCAGCAGTGAGAGGGTGCAGCGTCCCTCCTACGAGCAGTACTTC	CASSERVQRPSYEQYF
TRBV19	TRBD1	TRBJ1-5	NA	TGTGCCAGTAGCCCGGACAGGGTTAGCAATCAGCCCCAGCATTTT	CASSPDRVSNQPQHF
TRBV29-1	NA	TRBJ2-7	once	TGCAGCGTTGACGACAGATACGAGCAGTACTTC	CSVDDRYEQYF
TRBV27	NA	TRBJ1-1	NA	TGTGCCAGCTGGGGGGGATGGACGAACACTGAAGCTTTCTTT	CASWGGWTNTEAFF
TRBV30	NA	TRBJ2-1	few	TGTGCCTGGACCACGCGGAATGAGCAGTTCTTC	CAWTTRNEQFF
TRBV23-1	NA	TRBJ2-3	NA	TGCGCCAGCATTGGTAGATACACAGATACGCAGTATTTT	CASIGRYTDTQYF
TRBV6-5	NA	TRBJ2-1	NA	TGTGCCAGCAGTTACGAGGGGCAGGCCTACAATGAGCAGTTCTTC	CASSYEGQAYNEQFF
TRBV5-1	NA	TRBJ1-1	NA	TGCGCCAGCAGCTTTTCCACGAACACTGAAGCTTTCTTT	CASSFSTNTEAFF
TRBV29-1	NA	TRBJ1-1	NA	TGCAGCGTTGAAGGCCTGAACACTGAAGCTTTCTTT	CSVEGLNTEAFF
TRBV19	TRBD2	TRBJ2-7	few	TGTGCCAGTAGTAATATAAGGCGGGAGAACGAGCAGTACTTC	CASSNIRRENEQYF
TRBV5-1	NA	TRBJ2-2	NA	TGCGCCAGCAGATCGACGATGAACACCGGGGAGCTGTTTTTT	CASRSTMNTGELFF
TRBV7-7	TRBD2	TRBJ2-1	NA	TGTGCCAGCAGCTTCGGGACTAGCGGGGGAAATGAGCAGTTCTTC	CASSFGTSGGNEQFF
TRBV29-1	NA	TRBJ1-1	NA	TGCAGCGTTGAAGATTATCATGAAGCTTTCTTT	CSVEDYHEAFF
TRBV10-3	NA	TRBJ1-5	few	TGTGCCATCAGTGATAATAGCAATCAGCCCCAGCATTTT	CAISDNSNQPQHF
TRBV7-9	TRBD1	TRBJ2-2	once	TGTGCCAGCAGCTTGATGGGATACGGACAGGGAAACACCGGGGAGCTGTTTTTT	CASSLMGYGQGNTGELFF
TRBV30	TRBD1	TRBJ2-5	NA	TGTGCCGGGACAGGGGGCCTCCAAGAGACCCAGTACTTC	CAGTGGLQETQYF
TRBV11-2	NA	TRBJ2-1	NA	TGTGCCAGCAGCAGCTCGCGTTCCTACAATGAGCAGTTCTTC	CASSSSRSYNEQFF
TRBV7-9	TRBD2	TRBJ2-1	NA	TGTGCCAGCAGCTTCCAACTAGCGGGGTACTACAATGAGCAGTTCTTC	CASSFQLAGYYNEQFF
TRBV29-1	TRBD1	TRBJ2-3	few	TGCAGCGTCGTGGCACAGGGGGCAACAGATACGCAGTATTTT	CSVVAQGATDTQYF
TRBV29-1	NA	TRBJ2-3	NA	TGCAGCGTTGAAGAAATGGCAGGTAGATCAGATACGCAGTATTTT	CSVEEMAGRSDTQYF
TRBV25-1	TRBD2	TRBJ2-1	NA	TGTGCCAGCAGTGCTGGGACTAGCGGGCACAATGAGCAGTTCTTC	CASSAGTSGHNEQFF
TRBV6-1	TRBD1	TRBJ2-1	NA	TGTGCCAGCAGTGCCGCCCAGGGGGCCACCTACAATGAGCAGTTCTTC	CASSAAQGATYNEQFF
TRBV4-2	NA	TRBJ1-4	medium-sized	TGTGCCAGCAGCCAAGATGGGGGATATAATGAAAAACTGTTTTTT	CASSQDGGYNEKLFF